The clone carrying this TCR beta chain was recorded at least ten times. Antigen unknown. TCRdb redid the calling of the 5' RACE reads with MiXCR, one entry per CDR3 protein. Of roughly 130,000 distinct CDR3 sequences listed, approximately 6.2% are singletons. These data are taken from a study of T-cell memory formation after mild COVID-19. General study findings and limits: Clones contracting over day 15 to 85 were CD4/CD8 balanced, with later expanders leaning CD4+.

Germline V lookup: CDR1 KGHSH, CDR2 LQKENI. V lost 0 bases and J 0 bases, leaving 15 bases between the germline ends. This CDR3 has 18 residues. Sequencing was carried out using PBMCs or a T cell subset sorted from them (not recorded which). The source is an adult woman who had mild COVID-19 (a few samples of this study predate the infection). Cell type and time point are not known. This rearrangement joins TRBV18 to TRBJ2-1; D gene ambiguous. CDR3 region: CASSPPVLEPFSYNEQFF. The CDR3 coding sequence is TGTGCCAGCTCACCACCGGTGTTAGAACCCTTCTCCTACAATGAGCAGTTCTTC.